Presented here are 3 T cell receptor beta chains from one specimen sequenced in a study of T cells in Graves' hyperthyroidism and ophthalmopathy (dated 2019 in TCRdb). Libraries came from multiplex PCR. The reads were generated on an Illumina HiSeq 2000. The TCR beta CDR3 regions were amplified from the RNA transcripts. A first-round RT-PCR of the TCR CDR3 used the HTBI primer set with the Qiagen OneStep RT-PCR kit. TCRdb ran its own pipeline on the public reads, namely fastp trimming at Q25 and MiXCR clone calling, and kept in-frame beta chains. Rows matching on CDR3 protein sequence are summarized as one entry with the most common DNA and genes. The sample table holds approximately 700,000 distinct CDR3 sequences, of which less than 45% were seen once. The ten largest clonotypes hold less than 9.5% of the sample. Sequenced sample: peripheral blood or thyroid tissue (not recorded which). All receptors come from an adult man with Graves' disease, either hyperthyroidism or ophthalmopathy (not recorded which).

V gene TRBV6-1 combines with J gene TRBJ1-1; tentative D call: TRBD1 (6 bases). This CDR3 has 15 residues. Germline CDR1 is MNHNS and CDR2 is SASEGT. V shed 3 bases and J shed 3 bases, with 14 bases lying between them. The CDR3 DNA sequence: TGTGCCAGCAGTGATTGGGGGCGATGGTACACTGAAGCTTTCTTT. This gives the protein CASSDWGRWYTEAFF.

The CDR3 reads CASSILTGTGNQPQHF. The CDR3 bases are TGTGCCAGTAGTATCCTGACAGGGACGGGCAATCAGCCCCAGCATTTT. The chain uses TRBV19 and TRBJ1-5; 7 nucleotides align to TRBD1. Trimming cost V 3 bases and J 2 bases; bases outside gene matches: 7. This CDR3 spans 16 amino acids. Germline loops: CDR1 LNHDA, CDR2 SQIVND (reference sequence). The entire variable domain, with the rest obtained from reference TRBV19 and TRBJ1-5, is as follows: DGGITQSPKYLFRKEGQNVTLSCEQNLNHDAMYWYRQDPGQGLRLIYYSQIVNDFQKGDIAEGYSVSREKKESFPLTVTSAQKNPTAFYLCASSILTGTGNQPQHFGDGTRLSIL.

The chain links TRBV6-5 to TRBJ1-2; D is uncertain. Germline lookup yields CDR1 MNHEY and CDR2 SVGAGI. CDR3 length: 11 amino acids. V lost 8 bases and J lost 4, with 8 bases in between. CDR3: CASRNLYGYTF. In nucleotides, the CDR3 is TGTGCCAGCCGAAATCTCTATGGCTACACCTTC.